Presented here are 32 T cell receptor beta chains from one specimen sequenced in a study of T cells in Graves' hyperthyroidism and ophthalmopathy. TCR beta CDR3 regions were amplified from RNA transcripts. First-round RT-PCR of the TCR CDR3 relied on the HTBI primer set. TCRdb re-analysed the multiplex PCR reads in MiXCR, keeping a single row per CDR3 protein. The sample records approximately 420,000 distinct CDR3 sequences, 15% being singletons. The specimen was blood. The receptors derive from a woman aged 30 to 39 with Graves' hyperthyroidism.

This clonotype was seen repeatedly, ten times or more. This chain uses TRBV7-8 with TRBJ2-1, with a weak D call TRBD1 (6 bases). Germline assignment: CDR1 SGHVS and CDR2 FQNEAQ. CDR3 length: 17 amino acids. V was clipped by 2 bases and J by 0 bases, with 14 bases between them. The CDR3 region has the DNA TGTGCCAGCAGCTTACAGGGGTGGGCAAGCTCCTACAATGAGCAGTTCTTC. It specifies CASSLQGWASSYNEQFF.

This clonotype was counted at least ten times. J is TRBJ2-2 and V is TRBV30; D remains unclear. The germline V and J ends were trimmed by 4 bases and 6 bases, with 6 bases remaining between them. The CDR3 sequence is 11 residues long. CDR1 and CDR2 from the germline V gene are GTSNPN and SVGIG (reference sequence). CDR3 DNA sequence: TGTGCCTGGAACCCGGCCGGGGAGCTGTTTTTT. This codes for CAWNPAGELFF.

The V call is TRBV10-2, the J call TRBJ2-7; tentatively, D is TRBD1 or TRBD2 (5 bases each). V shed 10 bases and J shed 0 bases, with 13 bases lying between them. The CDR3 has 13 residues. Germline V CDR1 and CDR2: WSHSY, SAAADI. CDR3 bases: TGCGCCACCACCGGGACGGCCTCCTACGAGCAGTACTTC. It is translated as CATTGTASYEQYF.

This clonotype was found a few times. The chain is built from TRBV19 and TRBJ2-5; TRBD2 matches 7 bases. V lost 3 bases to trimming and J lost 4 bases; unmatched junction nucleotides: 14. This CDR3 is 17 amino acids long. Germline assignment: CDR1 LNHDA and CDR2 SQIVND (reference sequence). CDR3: CASSMGVLAGGGETQYF. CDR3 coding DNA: TGTGCCAGTAGTATGGGGGTTCTGGCAGGCGGGGGAGAGACCCAGTACTTC.

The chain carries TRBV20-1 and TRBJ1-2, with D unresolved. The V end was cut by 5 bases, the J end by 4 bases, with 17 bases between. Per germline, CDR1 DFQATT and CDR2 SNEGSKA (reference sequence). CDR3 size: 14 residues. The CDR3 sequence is CSAPLEGRGYGYTF. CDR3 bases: TGCAGTGCTCCCCTTGAGGGCCGGGGCTATGGCTACACCTTC.

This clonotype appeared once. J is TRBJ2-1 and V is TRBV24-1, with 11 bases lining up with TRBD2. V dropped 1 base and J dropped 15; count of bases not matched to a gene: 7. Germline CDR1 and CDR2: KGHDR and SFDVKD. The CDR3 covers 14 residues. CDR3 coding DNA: TGTGCCACCAGTGATTTTACTAGCGGGAGCCTTACGTTCTTC. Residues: CATSDFTSGSLTFF.

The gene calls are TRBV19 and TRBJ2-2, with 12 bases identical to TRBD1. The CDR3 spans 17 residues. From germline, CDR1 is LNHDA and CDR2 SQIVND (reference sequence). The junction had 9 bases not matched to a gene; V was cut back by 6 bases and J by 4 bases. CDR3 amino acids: CASRGQGAMGATGELFF. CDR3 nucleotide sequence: TGTGCCAGTAGGGGACAGGGGGCGATGGGGGCCACCGGGGAGCTGTTTTTT.

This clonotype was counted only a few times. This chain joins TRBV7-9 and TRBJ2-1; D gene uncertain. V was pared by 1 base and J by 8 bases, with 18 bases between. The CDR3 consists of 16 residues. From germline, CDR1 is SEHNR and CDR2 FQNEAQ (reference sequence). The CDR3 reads CASSLVETTRADEQFF. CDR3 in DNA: TGTGCCAGCAGCTTAGTCGAGACGACCCGGGCCGATGAGCAGTTCTTC. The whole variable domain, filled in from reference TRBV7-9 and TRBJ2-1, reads DTGVSQNPRHKITKRGQNVTFRCDPISEHNRLYWYRQTLGQGPEFLTYFQNEAQLEKSRLLSDRFSAERPKGSFSTLEIQRTEQGDSAMYLCASSLVETTRADEQFFGPGTRLTVL.

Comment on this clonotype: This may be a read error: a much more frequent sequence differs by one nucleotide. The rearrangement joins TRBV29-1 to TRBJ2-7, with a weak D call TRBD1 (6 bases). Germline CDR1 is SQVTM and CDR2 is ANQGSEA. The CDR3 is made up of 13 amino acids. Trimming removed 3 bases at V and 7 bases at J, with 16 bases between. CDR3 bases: TGCAGCGTTGACGTGAGCGAGAGGGGGGAGCAGTACTTC. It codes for CSVDVSERGEQYF.

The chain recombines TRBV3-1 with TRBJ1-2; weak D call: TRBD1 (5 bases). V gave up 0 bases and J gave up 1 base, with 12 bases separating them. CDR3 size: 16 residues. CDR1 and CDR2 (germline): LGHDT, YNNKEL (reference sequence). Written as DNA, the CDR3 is TGTGCCAGCAGCCAAGATCTTCGACAGATTAACTATGGCTACACCTTC. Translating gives CASSQDLRQINYGYTF.

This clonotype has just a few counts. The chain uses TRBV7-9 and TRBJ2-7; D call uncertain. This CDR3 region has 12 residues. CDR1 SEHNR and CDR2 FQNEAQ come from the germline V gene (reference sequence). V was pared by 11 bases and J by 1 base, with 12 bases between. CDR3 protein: CAVPTDSYEQYF. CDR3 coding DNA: TGTGCCGTACCGACTGATTCCTACGAGCAGTACTTC.

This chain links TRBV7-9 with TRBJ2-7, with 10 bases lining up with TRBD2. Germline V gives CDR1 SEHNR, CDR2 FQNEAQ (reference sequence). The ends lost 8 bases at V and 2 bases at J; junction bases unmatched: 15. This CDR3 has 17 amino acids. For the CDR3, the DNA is TGTGCCAGCGCTACCGGGGCTAGCGGGAGAGTTCCCTACGAGCAGTACTTC. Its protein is CASATGASGRVPYEQYF.

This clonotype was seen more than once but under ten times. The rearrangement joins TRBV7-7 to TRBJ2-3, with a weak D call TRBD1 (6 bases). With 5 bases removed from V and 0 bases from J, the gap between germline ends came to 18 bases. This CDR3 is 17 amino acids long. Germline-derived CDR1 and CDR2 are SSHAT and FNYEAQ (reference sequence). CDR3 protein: CASSPAGTIDSTDTQYF. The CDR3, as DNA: TGTGCCAGCAGCCCGGCCGGGACAATCGATAGCACAGATACGCAGTATTTT.

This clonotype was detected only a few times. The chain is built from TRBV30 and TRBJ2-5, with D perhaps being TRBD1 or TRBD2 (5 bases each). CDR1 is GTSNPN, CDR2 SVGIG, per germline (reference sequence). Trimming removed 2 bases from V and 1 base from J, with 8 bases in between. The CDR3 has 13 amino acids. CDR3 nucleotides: TGTGCCTGGAGTCGGGGCATCCAAGAGACCCAGTACTTC. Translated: CAWSRGIQETQYF.

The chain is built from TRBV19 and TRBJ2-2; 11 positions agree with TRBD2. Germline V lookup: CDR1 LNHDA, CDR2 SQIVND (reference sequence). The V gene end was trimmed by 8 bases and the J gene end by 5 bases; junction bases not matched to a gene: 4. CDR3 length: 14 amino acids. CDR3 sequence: CASQTSGGTGELFF. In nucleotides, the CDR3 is TGTGCCAGTCAAACTAGCGGGGGAACCGGGGAGCTGTTTTTT.

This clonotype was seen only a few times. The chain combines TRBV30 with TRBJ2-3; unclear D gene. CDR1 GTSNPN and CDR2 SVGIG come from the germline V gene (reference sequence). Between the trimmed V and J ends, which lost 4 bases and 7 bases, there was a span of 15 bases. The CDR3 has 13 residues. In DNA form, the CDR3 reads TGTGCCTGGACGGGTAGCCAACGGAATACGCAGTATTTT. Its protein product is CAWTGSQRNTQYF.

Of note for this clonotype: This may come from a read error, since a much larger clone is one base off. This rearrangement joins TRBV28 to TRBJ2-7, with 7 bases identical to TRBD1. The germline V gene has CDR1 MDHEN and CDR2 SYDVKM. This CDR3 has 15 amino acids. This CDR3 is CATSPGQVAPYEQYF. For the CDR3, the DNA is TGTGCCACCAGTCCAGGACAGGTGGCCCCCTACGAGCAGTACTTC.

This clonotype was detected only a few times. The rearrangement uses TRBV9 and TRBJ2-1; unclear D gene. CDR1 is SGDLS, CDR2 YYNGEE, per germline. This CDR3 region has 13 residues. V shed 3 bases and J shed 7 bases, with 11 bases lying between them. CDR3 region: CASSAPEFNEQFF. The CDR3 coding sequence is TGTGCCAGCAGCGCCCCGGAGTTTAATGAGCAGTTCTTC.

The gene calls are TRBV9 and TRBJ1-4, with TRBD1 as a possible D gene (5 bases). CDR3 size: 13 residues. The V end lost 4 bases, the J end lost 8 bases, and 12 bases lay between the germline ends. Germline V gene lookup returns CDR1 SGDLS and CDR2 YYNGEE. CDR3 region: CASSPGTEEKLFF. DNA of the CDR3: TGTGCCAGCAGCCCCGGGACGGAGGAAAAACTGTTTTTT.

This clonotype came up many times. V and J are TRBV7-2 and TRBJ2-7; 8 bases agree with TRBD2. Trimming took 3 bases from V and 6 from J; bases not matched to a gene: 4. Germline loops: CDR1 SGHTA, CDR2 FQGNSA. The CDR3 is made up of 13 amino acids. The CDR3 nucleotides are TGTGCCAGCAGCTTTTCGAGCGGGAGCGAGCAGTACTTC. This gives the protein CASSFSSGSEQYF.

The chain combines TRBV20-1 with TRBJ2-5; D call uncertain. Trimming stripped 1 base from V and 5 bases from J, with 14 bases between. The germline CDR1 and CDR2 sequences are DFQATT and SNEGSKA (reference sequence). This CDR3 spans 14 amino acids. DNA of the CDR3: TGCAGTGCTAGAGGGTTGGGTGGTGCGGAGACCCAGTACTTC. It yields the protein CSARGLGGAETQYF.

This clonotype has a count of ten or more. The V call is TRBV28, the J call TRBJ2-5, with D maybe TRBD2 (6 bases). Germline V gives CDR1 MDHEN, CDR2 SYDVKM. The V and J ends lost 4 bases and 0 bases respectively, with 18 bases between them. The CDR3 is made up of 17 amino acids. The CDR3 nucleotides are TGTGCCAGCAGTTCCCCCAACCTTAGCGGTTACCAAGAGACCCAGTACTTC. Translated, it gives CASSSPNLSGYQETQYF.

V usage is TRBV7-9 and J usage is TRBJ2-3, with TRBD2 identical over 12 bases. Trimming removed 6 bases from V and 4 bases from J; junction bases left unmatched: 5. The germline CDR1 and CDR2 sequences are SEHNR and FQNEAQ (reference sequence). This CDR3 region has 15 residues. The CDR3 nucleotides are TGTGCCAGCAGACGGACTAGCGGGATCTCAGATACGCAGTATTTT. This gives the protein CASRRTSGISDTQYF.

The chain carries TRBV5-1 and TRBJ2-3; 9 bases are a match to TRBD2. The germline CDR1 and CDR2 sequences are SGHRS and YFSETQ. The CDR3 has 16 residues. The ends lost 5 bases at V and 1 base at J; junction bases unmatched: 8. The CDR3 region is CASSSFRTSGTDTQYF. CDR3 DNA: TGCGCCAGCAGTTCTTTTCGGACTAGCGGCACAGATACGCAGTATTTT. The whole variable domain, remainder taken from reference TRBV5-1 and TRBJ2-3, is KAGVTQTPRYLIKTRGQQVTLSCSPISGHRSVSWYQQTPGQGLQFLFEYFSETQRNKGNFPGRFSGRQFSNSRSEMNVSTLELGDSALYLCASSSFRTSGTDTQYFGPGTRLTVL.

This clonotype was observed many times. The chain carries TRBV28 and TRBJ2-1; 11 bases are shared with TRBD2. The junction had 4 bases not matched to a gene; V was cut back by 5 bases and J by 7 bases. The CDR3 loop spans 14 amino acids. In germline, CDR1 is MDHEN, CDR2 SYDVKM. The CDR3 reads CASSQRTSGNEQFF. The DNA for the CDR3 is TGTGCCAGCAGTCAGAGGACTAGCGGGAATGAGCAGTTCTTC.

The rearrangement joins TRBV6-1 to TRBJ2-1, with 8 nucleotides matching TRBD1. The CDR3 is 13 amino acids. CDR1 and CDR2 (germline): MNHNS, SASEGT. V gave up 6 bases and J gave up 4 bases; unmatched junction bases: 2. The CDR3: CASRQGEYNEQFF. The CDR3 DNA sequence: TGTGCCAGCAGACAGGGGGAATACAATGAGCAGTTCTTC.

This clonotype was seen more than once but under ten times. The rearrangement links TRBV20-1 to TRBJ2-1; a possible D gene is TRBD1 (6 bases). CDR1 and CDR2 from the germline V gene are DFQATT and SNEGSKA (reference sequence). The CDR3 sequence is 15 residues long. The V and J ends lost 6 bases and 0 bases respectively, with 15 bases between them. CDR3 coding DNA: TGCAGTGCACAACGGACAGATTTCTCCTACAATGAGCAGTTCTTC. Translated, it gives CSAQRTDFSYNEQFF.

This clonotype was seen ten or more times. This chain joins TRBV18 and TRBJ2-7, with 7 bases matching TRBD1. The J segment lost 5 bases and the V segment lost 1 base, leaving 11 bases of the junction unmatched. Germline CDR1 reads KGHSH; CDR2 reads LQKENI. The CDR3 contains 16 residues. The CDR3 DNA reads TGTGCCAGCTCACCACGAACCGGGACAGAGTCAAACGAGCAGTACTTC. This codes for CASSPRTGTESNEQYF.

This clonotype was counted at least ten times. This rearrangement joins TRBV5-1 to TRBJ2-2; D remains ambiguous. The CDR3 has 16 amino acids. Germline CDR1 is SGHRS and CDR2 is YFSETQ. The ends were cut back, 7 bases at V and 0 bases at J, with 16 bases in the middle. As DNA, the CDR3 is TGCGCCAGCGCCATCCAGAATGGGGCGAACACCGGGGAGCTGTTTTTT. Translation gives CASAIQNGANTGELFF.

This CDR3 reads CASSIDREGYEQYF. In nucleotides, the CDR3 is TGTGCCAGCAGCATTGACAGGGAGGGCTACGAGCAGTACTTC. The chain has TRBV5-5 and TRBJ2-7; D assignment may be TRBD1 or TRBD2 (7 bases each). The CDR3 covers 14 residues. Trimming shortened V by 4 bases and J by 3 bases, and 14 bases separated the two germline ends. Germline V lookup: CDR1 SGHKS, CDR2 YYEKEE (reference sequence).

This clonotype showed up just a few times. CDR3 in DNA: TGTGCCAGCAGCCAAGTCGGACTTTATGAAAAACTGTTTTTT. Translation gives CASSQVGLYEKLFF. This chain uses TRBV3-1 with TRBJ1-4; D ambiguous. The CDR3 runs 14 residues. The V gene's germline CDR1 is LGHDT and CDR2 YNNKEL (reference sequence). Between the trimmed V and J ends, which lost 1 base and 6 bases, there was a span of 9 bases. Filled out from reference TRBV3-1 and TRBJ1-4, the complete variable domain reads DTAVSQTPKYLVTQMGNDKSIKCEQNLGHDTMYWYKQDSKKFLKIMFSYNNKELIINETVPNRFSPKSPDKAHLNLHINSLELGDSAVYFCASSQVGLYEKLFFGSGTQLSVL.

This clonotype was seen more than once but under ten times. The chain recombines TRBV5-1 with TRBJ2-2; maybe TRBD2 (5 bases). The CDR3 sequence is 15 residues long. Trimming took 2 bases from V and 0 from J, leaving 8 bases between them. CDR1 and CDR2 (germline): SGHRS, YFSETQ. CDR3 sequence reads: CASSFTGTNTGELFF. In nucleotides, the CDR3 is TGCGCCAGCAGCTTTACGGGAACGAACACCGGGGAGCTGTTTTTT.